The 30 T cell receptor beta chains below all came from one sample that was sequenced in a study of T cells in Graves' hyperthyroidism and ophthalmopathy. The TCR beta CDR3 regions underwent amplification using RNA transcripts as the source. RT-PCR in the first round (using the HTBI primer set) targeted the TCR CDR3. TCRdb reprocessed the multiplex PCR reads with MiXCR, giving one entry per CDR3 protein. The sample carries some 760,000 distinct CDR3 sequences, about 15% recorded once. Material: blood. Receptors were obtained from a woman aged 18-35 years with Graves' hyperthyroidism.

Only a few counts were recorded for this clonotype. The CDR3, as DNA: TGTGCCAGCAGTCTAGAGGACAGCCTCTACAATGAGCAGTTCTTC. Protein: CASSLEDSLYNEQFF. The chain couples TRBV2 to TRBJ2-1, with a possible D match to TRBD1 (6 bases). The germline CDR1 and CDR2 sequences are SNHLY and FYNNEI. Trimming took 5 bases from V and 3 from J, leaving 14 bases between them. There are 15 residues in the CDR3.

At least ten counts were recorded for this clonotype. This sequence joins TRBV20-1 and TRBJ2-1; D is uncertain. The germline V gene encodes CDR1 DFQATT and CDR2 SNEGSKA (reference sequence). The V end lost 1 base, the J end lost 8 bases, and 15 bases lay between the germline ends. The CDR3 totals 14 residues. Written as DNA, the CDR3 is TGCAGTGCTAGAGTGGTAAGGAATTTATATGAGCAGTTCTTC. Its protein is CSARVVRNLYEQFF.

This clonotype was seen many times. This sequence joins TRBV11-2 and TRBJ2-1; D call uncertain. This CDR3 is built from 13 residues. Germline-derived CDR1 and CDR2 are SGHAT and FQNNGV. The V end was cut by 1 base, the J end by 8 bases, with 9 bases between. As DNA, the CDR3 is TGTGCCAGCAGCTTAGTGTTCGCCGATGAGCAGTTCTTC. It translates to CASSLVFADEQFF.

This chain connects TRBV29-1 to TRBJ2-1, with a tentative D call TRBD1 (6 bases). V lost 7 bases, J lost 8 bases, and 18 bases lay in between. CDR1 and CDR2 from the germline V gene are SQVTM and ANQGSEA. This CDR3 comprises 13 residues. CDR3 sequence (DNA): TGCAGCGGATGCACAGGGAAACGGGATGAGCAGTTCTTC. Protein product: CSGCTGKRDEQFF.

A word on this clonotype: This may stem from a read error, because a much larger clone lies one nucleotide away. V gene TRBV11-3 combines with J gene TRBJ1-1; D unclear. This CDR3 is 12 amino acids long. The V end was cut by 8 bases, the J end by 8 bases, with 15 bases between. CDR1 and CDR2 from the germline V gene are SGHNT and YENEEA. The CDR3 DNA reads TGTGCCAGCGGCGCTCTTGCGGCGGAAGCTTTCTTT. This encodes CASGALAAEAFF.

This clonotype came up a few times. V gene TRBV7-9 combines with J gene TRBJ2-7; D might be TRBD1 (6 bases). This CDR3 spans 15 amino acids. Germline CDR1 is SEHNR and CDR2 is FQNEAQ (reference sequence). The germline V and J ends were trimmed by 7 bases and 3 bases, with 19 bases remaining between them. CDR3 loop: CASIRKQGEGYEQYF. CDR3 bases: TGTGCCAGCATACGGAAACAGGGAGAAGGCTACGAGCAGTACTTC.

The chain employs TRBV19 and TRBJ2-2; D is possibly TRBD2 (6 bases). CDR3 length equals 15 residues. In germline, CDR1 is LNHDA, CDR2 SQIVND (reference sequence). The ends were cut back, 5 bases at V and 7 bases at J, with 17 bases in the middle. In DNA form, the CDR3 reads TGTGCCAGTAGTGGGGGGTCTAGCGAATACGGGGAGCTGTTTTTT. Translated: CASSGGSSEYGELFF.

A few counts support this clonotype. For the CDR3, the DNA is TGTGCCAGTAGTATAACCGGGACAGGGTCCTACGAGCAGTACTTC. This gives the protein CASSITGTGSYEQYF. The chain recombines TRBV19 with TRBJ2-7, with 9 bases fitting TRBD1. Per germline, CDR1 LNHDA and CDR2 SQIVND (reference sequence). Trimming at V came to 2 bases and at J to 1 base, leaving 3 bases not matched to a gene. This CDR3 is built from 15 residues.

This clonotype was found many times. The gene calls are TRBV28 and TRBJ1-2, with TRBD1 as a possible D gene (5 bases). The CDR3 covers 14 residues. CDR1 is MDHEN, CDR2 SYDVKM, per germline. V lost 3 bases to trimming and J lost 3 bases, with 11 bases between them. DNA for the CDR3: TGTGCCAGCAGTTTGGGGGGTCAGGACTATGGCTACACCTTC. Amino acid sequence: CASSLGGQDYGYTF.

This clonotype was counted a few times. The chain is built from TRBV12-3 or TRBV12-4 and TRBJ2-3; 8 nucleotides agree with TRBD2. V trimming: 8 bases; J trimming: 2 bases; junction bases outside the gene matches: 6. The CDR3 contains 14 residues. The DNA for the CDR3 is TGTGCCAGCCCCGAGCGGGAGTCCACAGATACGCAGTATTTT. Translated: CASPERESTDTQYF.

This chain uses TRBV9 with TRBJ2-1; 12 bases are a match to TRBD2. CDR1 is SGDLS, CDR2 YYNGEE, per germline. The CDR3 loop spans 15 amino acids. V was pared by 0 bases and J by 7 bases, with 2 bases of the junction left unmatched. The CDR3 nucleotides read TGTGCCAGCAGCGTAGGACTAGCGGGAGTAAATGAGCAGTTCTTC. Protein: CASSVGLAGVNEQFF. The whole variable domain, filled in from reference TRBV9 and TRBJ2-1, reads DSGVTQTPKHLITATGQRVTLRCSPRSGDLSVYWYQQSLDQGLQFLIQYYNGEERAKGNILERFSAQQFPDLHSELNLSSLELGDSALYFCASSVGLAGVNEQFFGPGTRLTVL.

The chain joins TRBV6-2 or TRBV6-3 to TRBJ2-3; 12 nucleotides agree with TRBD2. CDR1 is MNHEY and CDR2 is SVGEGT in the germline V gene. CDR3 size: 17 residues. V gave up 6 bases and J gave up 3 bases; unmatched junction bases: 10. The CDR3 DNA sequence: TGTGCCAGCAGGGGCCAGGCGACTAGCGGGAGTACAGATACGCAGTATTTT. Protein product: CASRGQATSGSTDTQYF.

V gene TRBV10-3 combines with J gene TRBJ2-3; TRBD1 aligns across 8 bases. Germline CDR1 and CDR2: ENHRY and SYGVKD. The CDR3 extends over 15 amino acids. Trimming removed 6 bases from V and 3 bases from J; junction bases left unmatched: 8. The CDR3 DNA is TGTGCCATCAGGGCCCGACAGGGGACTACAGATACGCAGTATTTT. Translation gives CAIRARQGTTDTQYF.

This clonotype was seen repeatedly, ten times or more. The V gene is TRBV28, the J gene TRBJ1-1; no clear D. Trimming removed 6 bases at V and 1 base at J, with 12 bases between. Germline-derived CDR1 and CDR2 are MDHEN and SYDVKM. This CDR3 comprises 14 residues. This CDR3 reads CASRTLTPNTEAFF. The CDR3 DNA reads TGTGCCAGCAGGACCCTGACACCGAACACTGAAGCTTTCTTT.

This clonotype has at least ten counts. V usage is TRBV12-3 or TRBV12-4 and J usage is TRBJ2-6; D is ambiguous. CDR3 size: 15 residues. The V end was cut by 6 bases, the J end by 0 bases, with 9 bases between. The CDR3 bases are TGTGCCAGCAGCTGGCTCTTCTCTGGGGCCAACGTCCTGACTTTC. It yields the protein CASSWLFSGANVLTF.

This clonotype was counted between two and nine times. The CDR3 reads CASSTLSGKRTDTQYF. Written as DNA, the CDR3 is TGTGCCAGCAGTACCCTGTCGGGGAAACGCACAGATACGCAGTATTTT. The chain is built from TRBV27 and TRBJ2-3; maybe TRBD2 (5 bases). V lost 5 bases and J 1 base, leaving 16 bases between the germline ends. Germline CDR1 is MNHEY and CDR2 is SMNVEV (reference sequence). This CDR3 has 16 residues.

V is TRBV27 and J is TRBJ2-2, with D uncertain. The CDR3 runs 15 residues. V was shortened by 4 bases and J by 6 bases, with 15 bases between the two germline ends. Germline loops: CDR1 MNHEY, CDR2 SMNVEV (reference sequence). CDR3 amino acids: CASSSPIRRAGELFF. In DNA form, the CDR3 reads TGTGCCAGCAGTTCACCCATTCGGCGCGCCGGGGAGCTGTTTTTT.

This clonotype was detected ten times or more. The chain carries TRBV7-2 and TRBJ2-1, with 11 positions matching TRBD1. Germline V gene lookup returns CDR1 SGHTA and CDR2 FQGNSA. This CDR3 region has 17 residues. V trimming: 1 base; J trimming: 8 bases; junction bases outside the gene matches: 10. The CDR3 here is CASSLGGWTGGRDEQFF. The CDR3 DNA is TGTGCCAGCAGCTTAGGGGGGTGGACAGGGGGCAGGGATGAGCAGTTCTTC.

This clonotype was observed at least ten times. V usage is TRBV7-9 and J usage is TRBJ2-5, with 9 bases fitting TRBD2. Germline V gene lookup returns CDR1 SEHNR and CDR2 FQNEAQ (reference sequence). V dropped 5 bases and J dropped 3; count of bases not matched to a gene: 19. The CDR3 has 19 residues. As DNA, the CDR3 is TGTGCCAGCAGCCCCCCTGAGACGCGGGAGGGCCCTCTAGAAGAGACCCAGTACTTC. Protein product: CASSPPETREGPLEETQYF.

This clonotype was seen at least ten times. This sequence joins TRBV7-9 and TRBJ2-1; TRBD2 might be the D (5 bases). V was shortened by 6 bases and J by 4 bases, with 16 bases between the two germline ends. From germline, CDR1 is SEHNR and CDR2 FQNEAQ (reference sequence). The CDR3 contains 15 residues. CDR3 nucleotides: TGTGCCAGCAGGTGGGATCTAGCAGCATACAATGAGCAGTTCTTC. This encodes CASRWDLAAYNEQFF.

This clonotype was counted many times. The chain links TRBV7-3 to TRBJ2-1, with TRBD2 matching 7 bases. Unmatched junction bases numbered 3, after V lost 4 bases and J lost 0 bases. Germline V gene lookup returns CDR1 SGHTA and CDR2 FQGTGA. CDR3 length equals 15 residues. CDR3 residues: CASSSAGSSYNEQFF. The CDR3 DNA sequence: TGTGCCAGCAGCTCAGCGGGGAGCTCCTACAATGAGCAGTTCTTC. Drawing the rest from reference TRBV7-3 and TRBJ2-1, the complete variable domain is GAGVSQTPSNKVTEKGKYVELRCDPISGHTALYWYRQSLGQGPEFLIYFQGTGAADDSGLPNDRFFAVRPEGSVSTLKIQRTERGDSAVYLCASSSAGSSYNEQFFGPGTRLTVL.

The rearrangement joins TRBV6-5 to TRBJ1-6; weak D call: TRBD1 (5 bases). Germline V gene data show CDR1 as MNHEY and CDR2 as SVGAGI. V shed 2 bases and J shed 11 bases, with 25 bases lying between them. The CDR3 has 18 amino acids. The CDR3 protein is CASSYRETGPPSSAPLHF. DNA of the CDR3: TGTGCCAGCAGTTACCGAGAAACAGGACCTCCGTCTTCTGCACCCCTCCACTTT.

This clonotype was seen a few times. The rearrangement joins TRBV27 to TRBJ1-2; possibly TRBD1 for D (5 bases). The CDR3 runs to 15 residues. From germline, CDR1 is MNHEY and CDR2 SMNVEV (reference sequence). Trimming took 5 bases from V and 8 from J, leaving 21 bases between them. In DNA, the CDR3 is TGTGCCAGCAGTGGCCGGGGCCTATCCCCAGGAGGCTACACCTTC. Encoded protein: CASSGRGLSPGGYTF.

V is TRBV25-1 and J is TRBJ1-2; 8 nucleotides agree with TRBD1. From germline, CDR1 is MGHDK and CDR2 SYGVNS. CDR3 length: 16 residues. V lost 3 bases, J lost 6 bases, and 12 bases stayed unmatched. The CDR3: CASSEGRADRAHGYTF. The CDR3 DNA follows: TGTGCCAGCAGTGAGGGCAGAGCGGACAGGGCCCATGGCTACACCTTC.

This clonotype was picked up many times. The chain couples TRBV20-1 to TRBJ2-3, with TRBD2 matching 9 bases. The germline CDR1 and CDR2 sequences are DFQATT and SNEGSKA (reference sequence). This CDR3 comprises 18 residues. The V segment lost 6 bases and the J segment 0 bases; nucleotides outside the gene matches: 16. This CDR3 is CSATDGVSGRMSTDTQYF. Here the CDR3 DNA reads TGCAGTGCCACCGACGGGGTTAGCGGGAGAATGAGCACAGATACGCAGTATTTT.

This clonotype has just a few counts. This chain links TRBV6-1 with TRBJ1-3, with 8 positions matching TRBD1. J gave up 5 bases and V 6 bases, and 6 bases lay outside the gene matches. Germline V gives CDR1 MNHNS, CDR2 SASEGT. The CDR3 runs 14 residues. CDR3 in amino acids: CASRSGGPRNTIYF. The CDR3 DNA sequence: TGTGCCAGCAGATCAGGGGGCCCGCGAAACACCATATATTTT.

A few counts support this clonotype. The chain has TRBV6-2 or TRBV6-3 and TRBJ2-3; TRBD2 agrees at 10 bases. The CDR3 covers 22 residues. Germline lookup yields CDR1 MNHEY and CDR2 SVGEGT. The V and J ends lost 0 bases and 3 bases, in that order; junction bases with no gene match: 21. The CDR3: CASSYSKWTLGNQREGTDTQYF. The CDR3 coding sequence is TGTGCCAGCAGTTACTCGAAATGGACTTTAGGGAACCAGCGGGAGGGAACAGATACGCAGTATTTT.

The chain carries TRBV4-3 and TRBJ2-7; D remains unclear. Trimming pared 0 bases from V and 4 bases from J, leaving 19 bases between. Germline CDR1 and CDR2: LGHNA and YSLEER. CDR3 length: 17 residues. In nucleotides, the CDR3 is TGCGCCAGCAGCCAAGACTATCGACCCCTCTTCTCATACGAGCAGTACTTC. Protein sequence: CASSQDYRPLFSYEQYF.

The chain uses TRBV11-1 and TRBJ2-1; 9 nucleotides line up with TRBD1. The germline V gene encodes CDR1 SGHAT and CDR2 FQDESV (reference sequence). The CDR3 is 15 amino acids. Trimming removed 4 bases from V and 7 bases from J; junction bases left unmatched: 8. CDR3 DNA sequence: TGTGCCAGCAGCTCACCGGGACAGGGCGAAAATGAGCAGTTCTTC. Protein sequence: CASSSPGQGENEQFF.

There are many counts of this clonotype. The J gene is TRBJ1-1, the V gene TRBV28; unclear D gene. Germline values: CDR1 MDHEN, CDR2 SYDVKM. The CDR3 extends over 14 amino acids. Trimming cost V 4 bases and J 0 bases, with 9 bases left between them. The CDR3 DNA sequence: TGTGCCAGCAGTTCGACGTACATGAACACTGAAGCTTTCTTT. Translated: CASSSTYMNTEAFF.